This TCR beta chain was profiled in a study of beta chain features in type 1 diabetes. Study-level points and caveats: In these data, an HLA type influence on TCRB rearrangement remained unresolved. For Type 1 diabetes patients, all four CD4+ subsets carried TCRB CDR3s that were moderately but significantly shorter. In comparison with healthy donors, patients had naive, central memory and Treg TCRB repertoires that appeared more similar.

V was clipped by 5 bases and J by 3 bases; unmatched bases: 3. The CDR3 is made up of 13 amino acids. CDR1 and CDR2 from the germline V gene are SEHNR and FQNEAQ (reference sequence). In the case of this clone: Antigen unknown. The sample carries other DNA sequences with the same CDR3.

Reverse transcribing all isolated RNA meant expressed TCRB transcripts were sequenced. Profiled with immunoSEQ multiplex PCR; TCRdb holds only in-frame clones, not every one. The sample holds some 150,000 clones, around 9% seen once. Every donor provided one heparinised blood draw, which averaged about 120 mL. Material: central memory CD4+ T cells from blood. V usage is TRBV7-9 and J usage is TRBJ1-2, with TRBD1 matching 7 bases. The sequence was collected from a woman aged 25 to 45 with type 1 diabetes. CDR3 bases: TGTGCCAGCAGCCTAGGACAGGACTATGGCTACACCTTC. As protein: CASSLGQDYGYTF.